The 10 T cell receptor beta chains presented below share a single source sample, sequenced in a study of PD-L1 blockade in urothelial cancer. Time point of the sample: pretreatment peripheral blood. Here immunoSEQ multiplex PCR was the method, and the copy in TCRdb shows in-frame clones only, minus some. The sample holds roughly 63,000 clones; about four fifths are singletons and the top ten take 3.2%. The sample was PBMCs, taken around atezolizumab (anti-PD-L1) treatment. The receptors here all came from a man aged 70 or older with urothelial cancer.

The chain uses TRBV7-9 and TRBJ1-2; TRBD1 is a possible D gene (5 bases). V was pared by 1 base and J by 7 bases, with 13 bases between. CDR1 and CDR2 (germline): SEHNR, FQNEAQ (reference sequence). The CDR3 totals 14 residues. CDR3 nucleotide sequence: TGTGCCAGCAGCTTAGGGCAGGGCCGAGGTGGCTACACCTTC. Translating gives CASSLGQGRGGYTF.

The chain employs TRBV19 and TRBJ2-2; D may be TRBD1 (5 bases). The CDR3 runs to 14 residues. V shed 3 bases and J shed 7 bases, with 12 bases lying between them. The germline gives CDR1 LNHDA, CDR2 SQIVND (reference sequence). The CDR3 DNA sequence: TGTGCCAGTAGTATGAGTGGAACAGGCGGGGAGCTGTTTTTT. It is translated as CASSMSGTGGELFF.

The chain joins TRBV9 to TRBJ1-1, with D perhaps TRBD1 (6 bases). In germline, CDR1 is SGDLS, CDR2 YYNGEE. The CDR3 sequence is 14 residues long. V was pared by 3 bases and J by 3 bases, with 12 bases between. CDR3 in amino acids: CASSASTGDTEAFF. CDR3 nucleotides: TGTGCCAGCAGCGCCTCGACAGGTGACACTGAAGCTTTCTTT.

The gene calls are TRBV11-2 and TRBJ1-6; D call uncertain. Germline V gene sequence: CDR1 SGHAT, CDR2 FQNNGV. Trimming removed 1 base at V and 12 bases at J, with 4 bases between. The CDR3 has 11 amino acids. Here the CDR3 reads CASSLGIPLHF. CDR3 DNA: TGTGCCAGCAGCTTAGGTATACCCCTCCACTTT.

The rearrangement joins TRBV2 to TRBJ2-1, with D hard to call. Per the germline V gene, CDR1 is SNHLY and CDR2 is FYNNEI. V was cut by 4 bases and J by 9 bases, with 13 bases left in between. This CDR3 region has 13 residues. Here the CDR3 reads CASSGSPVTEQFF. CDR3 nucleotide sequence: TGTGCCAGCAGTGGGTCCCCAGTTACTGAGCAGTTCTTC.

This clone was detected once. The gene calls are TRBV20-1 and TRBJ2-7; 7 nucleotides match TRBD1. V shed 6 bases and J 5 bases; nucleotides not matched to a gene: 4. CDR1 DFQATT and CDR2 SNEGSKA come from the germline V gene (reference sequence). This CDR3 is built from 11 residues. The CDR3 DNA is TGCAGTGCACGACAGGGTGACGAGCAGTACTTC. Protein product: CSARQGDEQYF.

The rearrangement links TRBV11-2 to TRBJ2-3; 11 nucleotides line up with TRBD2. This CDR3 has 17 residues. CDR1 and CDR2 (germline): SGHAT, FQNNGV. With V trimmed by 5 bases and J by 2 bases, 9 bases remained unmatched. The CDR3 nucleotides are TGTGCCAGCAGCCCAGCCGGGACTAGCGGTTTCACAGATACGCAGTATTTT. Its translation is CASSPAGTSGFTDTQYF.

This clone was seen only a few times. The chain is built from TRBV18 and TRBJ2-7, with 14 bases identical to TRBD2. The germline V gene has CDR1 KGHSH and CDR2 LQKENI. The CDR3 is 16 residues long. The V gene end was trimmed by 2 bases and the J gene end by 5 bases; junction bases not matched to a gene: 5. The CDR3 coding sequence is TGTGCCAGCTCACCAGGACTAGCGGGAGGTATGGACGAGCAGTACTTC. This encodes CASSPGLAGGMDEQYF. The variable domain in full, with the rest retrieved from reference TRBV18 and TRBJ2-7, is NAGVMQNPRHLVRRRGQEARLRCSPMKGHSHVYWYRQLPEEGLKFMVYLQKENIIDESGMPKERFSAEFPKEGPSILRIQQVVRGDSAAYFCASSPGLAGGMDEQYFGPGTRLTVT.

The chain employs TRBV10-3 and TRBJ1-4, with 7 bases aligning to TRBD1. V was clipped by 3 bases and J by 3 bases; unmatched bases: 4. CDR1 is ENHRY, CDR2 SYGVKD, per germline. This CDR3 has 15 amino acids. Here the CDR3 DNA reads TGTGCCATCAGTGACCGACAGGGCCCTAATGAAAAACTGTTTTTT. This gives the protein CAISDRQGPNEKLFF.

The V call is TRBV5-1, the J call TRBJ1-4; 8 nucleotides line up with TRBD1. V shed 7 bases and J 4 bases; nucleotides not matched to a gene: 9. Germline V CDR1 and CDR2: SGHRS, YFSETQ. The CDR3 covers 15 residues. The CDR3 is CASHRGGGDNEKLFF. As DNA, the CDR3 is TGCGCCAGCCACAGGGGGGGAGGAGATAATGAAAAACTGTTTTTT.